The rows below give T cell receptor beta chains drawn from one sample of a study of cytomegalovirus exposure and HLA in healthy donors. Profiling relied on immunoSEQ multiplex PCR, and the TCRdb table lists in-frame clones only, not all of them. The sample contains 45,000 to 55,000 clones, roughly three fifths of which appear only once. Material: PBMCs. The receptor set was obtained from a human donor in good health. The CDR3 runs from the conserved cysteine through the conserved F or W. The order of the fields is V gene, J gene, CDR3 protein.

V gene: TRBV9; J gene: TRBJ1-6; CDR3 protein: CASSQWGESPLHF
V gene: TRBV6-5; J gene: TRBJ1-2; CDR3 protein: CASSYWKTALDGYTF
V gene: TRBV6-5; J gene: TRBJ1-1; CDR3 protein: CASTKRSGQGAEAFF
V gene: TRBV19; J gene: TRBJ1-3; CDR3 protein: CASSLSGTGGSIYF
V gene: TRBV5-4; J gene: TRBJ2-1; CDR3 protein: CASRVLAGLDGQFF
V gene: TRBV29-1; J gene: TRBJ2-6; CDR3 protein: CSAPVAGSFSSGANVLTF
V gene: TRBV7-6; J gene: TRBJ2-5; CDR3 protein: CASSWTSGGEVETQYF
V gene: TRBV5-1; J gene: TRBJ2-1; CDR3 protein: CASRPGLAGVYNEQFF
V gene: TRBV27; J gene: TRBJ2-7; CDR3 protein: CASSRTPGQGHYEQYF
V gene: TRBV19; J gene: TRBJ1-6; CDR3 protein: CASSIAGQGNSPLHF
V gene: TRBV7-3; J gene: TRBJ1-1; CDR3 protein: CASSVQGVGTEAFF
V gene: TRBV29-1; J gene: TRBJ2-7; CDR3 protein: CSVRAGTSGSYEQYF
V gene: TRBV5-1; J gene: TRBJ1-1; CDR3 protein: CASSSGGRAGENTEAFF
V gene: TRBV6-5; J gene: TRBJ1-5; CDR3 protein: CASSYGKQGDQPQHF
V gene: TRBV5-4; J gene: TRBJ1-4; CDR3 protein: CASSLSSGDGGEKLFF
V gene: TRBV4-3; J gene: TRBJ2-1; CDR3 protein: CASSVSGTSGGFYNEQFF
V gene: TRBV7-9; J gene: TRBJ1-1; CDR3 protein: CASSPRGSWTEAFF